These T cell receptor beta chains were read from a single sample in a study of cytomegalovirus exposure and HLA in healthy donors. Using immunoSEQ multiplex PCR, the repertoire was profiled, and TCRdb retains in-frame clones only, with some absent. The sample holds roughly 100,000 clones, over 75% seen once. The sequencing sample was made of PBMCs. The receptors were sampled from a female donor in good health and CMV-seropositive. Both conserved end residues are part of each CDR3. A D gene is named only where the DNA matches it firmly. Expanded clones get a size class; other rows say once, few or many, or leave the size out.

CASSELRAANTEAFF | TGTGCCAGCAGTGAATTGCGGGCCGCGAACACTGAAGCTTTCTTT | TRBV25-1 | NA | TRBJ1-1 | NA
CASSLTPPDRGNQPQHF | TGTGCCAGCAGCTTAACCCCACCGGACAGGGGAAATCAGCCCCAGCATTTT | TRBV7-6 | NA | TRBJ1-5 | TRBD1
CASSYFLAGGPQETQYF | TGCGCCAGCAGCTACTTTTTAGCGGGAGGACCCCAAGAGACCCAGTACTTC | TRBV4-1 | NA | TRBJ2-5 | TRBD2
CASSSGVYSPLHF | TGTGCCAGCAGCTCGGGAGTCTATTCACCCCTCCACTTT | TRBV7-9 | NA | TRBJ1-6 | NA
CASSHARSYGYTF | TGTGCCAGCAGCCACGCTAGGAGCTATGGCTACACCTTC | TRBV14 | NA | TRBJ1-2 | NA
CASSQEAFSSYNSPLHF | TGTGCCAGCAGCCAAGAGGCCTTCAGCTCCTATAATTCACCCCTCCACTTT | TRBV14 | NA | TRBJ1-6 | NA
CASRSSGGPNEQFF | TGTGCCAGCAGGTCTAGCGGGGGGCCCAATGAGCAGTTCTTC | TRBV2 | once | TRBJ2-1 | TRBD2
CASSEASGGGTNEKLFF | TGTGCCAGCAGTGAAGCCTCGGGAGGGGGGACTAATGAAAAACTGTTTTTT | TRBV6-1 | NA | TRBJ1-4 | NA
CAFQGPEAFF | TGTGCCTTCCAGGGGCCTGAGGCTTTCTTT | TRBV30 | NA | TRBJ1-1 | NA
CASSSPVTSGSHEQYF | TGTGCCAGCAGCTCTCCCGTGACTAGCGGGAGCCACGAGCAGTACTTC | TRBV7-9 | NA | TRBJ2-7 | TRBD2
CASSETGLYEQYF | TGTGCCAGCAGTGAGACAGGGCTTTACGAGCAGTACTTC | TRBV6-1 | once | TRBJ2-7 | TRBD1
CASSSRQGNNEKLFF | TGTGCCAGCAGCTCTCGACAGGGCAATAATGAAAAACTGTTTTTT | TRBV7-4 | NA | TRBJ1-4 | TRBD1
CASTLAGPPNEQFF | TGTGCCAGCACCCTAGCGGGACCTCCCAATGAGCAGTTCTTC | TRBV6-6 | NA | TRBJ2-1 | TRBD2
CASSLSGRERVNYGYTF | TGTGCCAGCAGTTTATCGGGCAGGGAAAGAGTTAACTATGGCTACACCTTC | TRBV27 | once | TRBJ1-2 | NA
CASRRRQTIYEQYF | TGTGCCAGCAGGAGGAGGCAGACAATCTACGAGCAGTACTTC | TRBV11-2 | NA | TRBJ2-7 | NA
CASRRYFTGELFF | TGTGCCAGCCGCCGGTATTTCACCGGGGAGCTGTTTTTT | TRBV2 | NA | TRBJ2-2 | NA
CASSAQHTSTSNTGELFF | TGTGCCAGCAGCGCGCAACATACTAGCACTTCGAACACCGGGGAGCTGTTTTTT | TRBV7-8 | NA | TRBJ2-2 | NA
CASSLRDRASGANVLTF | TGCGCCAGCAGCCTCCGGGACAGGGCCTCTGGGGCCAACGTCCTGACTTTC | TRBV5-1 | NA | TRBJ2-6 | TRBD1
CASSLTDTNTGELFF | TGCGCCAGCAGCTTAACAGACACAAACACCGGGGAGCTGTTTTTT | TRBV5-1 | NA | TRBJ2-2 | NA
CATSGRTGLPPRRVLQDGTQYF | TGTGCCACCAGCGGAAGGACAGGGCTTCCCCCCCGGCGCGTTCTTCAAGACGGTACGCAGTATTTT | TRBV15 | NA | TRBJ2-3 | TRBD1
CAISLGLERTYEQYF | TGTGCCATCAGCCTAGGACTAGAACGAACCTACGAGCAGTACTTC | TRBV10-3 | NA | TRBJ2-7 | TRBD2
CASSLEGQGNEKLFF | TGCGCCAGCAGCTTGGAGGGACAGGGAAATGAAAAACTGTTTTTT | TRBV5-1 | NA | TRBJ1-4 | TRBD1
CASRPDGPRPYEQYF | TGTGCCAGCAGACCGGATGGGCCCCGGCCCTACGAGCAGTACTTC | TRBV28 | NA | TRBJ2-7 | NA
CASSLEAGNTEAFF | TGTGCCAGCAGTTTAGAAGCAGGAAACACTGAAGCTTTCTTT | TRBV28 | NA | TRBJ1-1 | NA
CASSPHRGQQETQYF | TGCGCCAGCAGCCCTCACAGGGGCCAGCAAGAGACCCAGTACTTC | TRBV5-1 | NA | TRBJ2-5 | TRBD1
CASSQERRGGQKGSYNEQFF | TGCGCCAGCAGCCAGGAAAGGCGGGGGGGCCAAAAAGGATCCTACAATGAGCAGTTCTTC | TRBV4-1 | NA | TRBJ2-1 | TRBD2
CASSLGDRAHEQYF | TGCGCCAGCAGCCTAGGGGACAGGGCCCACGAGCAGTACTTC | TRBV5-1 | NA | TRBJ2-7 | TRBD1
CASTLESNEQFF | TGTGCCAGCACCCTAGAAAGCAATGAGCAGTTCTTC | TRBV5-4 | NA | TRBJ2-1 | NA
CASRPGTAVYEQYF | TGTGCCAGCAGGCCGGGGACAGCCGTATACGAGCAGTACTTC | TRBV6-5 | NA | TRBJ2-7 | TRBD1
CASSVFGGDTEAFF | TGTGCCAGCAGTGTGTTTGGCGGGGACACTGAAGCTTTCTTT | TRBV2 | NA | TRBJ1-1 | NA
CASSKKGAIAFF | TGTGCCAGCAGCAAAAAGGGGGCGATAGCTTTCTTT | TRBV21-1 | NA | TRBJ1-1 | NA
CASSMEGGRANYGYTF | TGTGCCAGTAGTATGGAGGGCGGACGAGCTAACTATGGCTACACCTTC | TRBV19 | once | TRBJ1-2 | NA
CASSLAVILGYTF | TGTGCCAGCAGCTTAGCGGTAATACTTGGCTACACCTTC | TRBV7-9 | NA | TRBJ1-2 | NA
CASLPTGVRRNTIYF | TGTGCCAGCCTCCCGACAGGGGTTAGGAGAAACACCATATATTTT | TRBV6-1 | NA | TRBJ1-3 | TRBD1
CASSQEGTTNTEAFF | TGTGCCAGCAGCCAAGAAGGGACTACGAACACTGAAGCTTTCTTT | TRBV14 | NA | TRBJ1-1 | NA
CASSEVAGESYNEQFF | TGTGCCAGCAGTGAAGTGGCGGGAGAGTCCTACAATGAGCAGTTCTTC | TRBV6-4 | NA | TRBJ2-1 | TRBD2